These 4 T cell receptor beta chains were all obtained from the same sample, sequenced in a study of blood T cell repertoires in COVID-19. TCRdb keeps only in-frame clones here, not all; method: immunoSEQ multiplex PCR. The data contain hundreds of thousands of clones, 81% of them singletons. The source material was peripheral blood. The receptors originated from a woman older than 75 with COVID-19, enrolled during active disease.

The V gene is TRBV15, the J gene TRBJ1-5; 7 bases fit TRBD1. CDR1 and CDR2 from the germline V gene are LNHNV and YYDKDF (reference sequence). V lost 5 bases, J lost 0 bases, and 4 bases stayed unmatched. CDR3 size: 15 residues. CDR3 nucleotides: TGTGCCACCAGCGGGGGACAGTATAGCAATCAGCCCCAGCATTTT. Residues: CATSGGQYSNQPQHF. The whole variable domain, remainder taken from reference TRBV15 and TRBJ1-5, is DAMVIQNPRYQVTQFGKPVTLSCSQTLNHNVMYWYQQKSSQAPKLLFHYYDKDFNNEADTPDNFQSRRPNTSFCFLDIRSPGLGDTAMYLCATSGGQYSNQPQHFGDGTRLSIL.

The chain employs TRBV19 and TRBJ1-2; the D gene is possibly TRBD1 (6 bases). The V and J ends lost 8 bases and 3 bases respectively, with 13 bases between them. Germline loops: CDR1 LNHDA, CDR2 SQIVND (reference sequence). The CDR3 has 13 amino acids. CDR3 protein: CASSPGGDYGYTF. The CDR3 nucleotides are TGTGCCAGTTCGCCGGGGGGCGACTATGGCTACACCTTC.

This rearrangement joins TRBV7-2 to TRBJ2-3, with D possibly matching TRBD2 (6 bases). Trimming pared 5 bases from V and 8 bases from J, leaving 14 bases between. Germline V CDR1 and CDR2: SGHTA, FQGNSA. The CDR3 has 13 residues. The CDR3 protein is CASSVSGETTQYF. Written as DNA, the CDR3 is TGTGCCAGCAGCGTATCGGGGGAAACTACGCAGTATTTT.

This chain links TRBV6-8 with TRBJ1-3; the D gene is possibly TRBD1 (5 bases). Germline loops: CDR1 MNHGY, CDR2 SAAAGT. The length of the CDR3 is 14 residues. Trimming removed 7 bases from V and 2 bases from J, with 12 bases in between. The CDR3 DNA reads TGTGCCAGCAAAAGGGGAGGGGCTGGAAACACCATATATTTT. It yields the protein CASKRGGAGNTIYF.